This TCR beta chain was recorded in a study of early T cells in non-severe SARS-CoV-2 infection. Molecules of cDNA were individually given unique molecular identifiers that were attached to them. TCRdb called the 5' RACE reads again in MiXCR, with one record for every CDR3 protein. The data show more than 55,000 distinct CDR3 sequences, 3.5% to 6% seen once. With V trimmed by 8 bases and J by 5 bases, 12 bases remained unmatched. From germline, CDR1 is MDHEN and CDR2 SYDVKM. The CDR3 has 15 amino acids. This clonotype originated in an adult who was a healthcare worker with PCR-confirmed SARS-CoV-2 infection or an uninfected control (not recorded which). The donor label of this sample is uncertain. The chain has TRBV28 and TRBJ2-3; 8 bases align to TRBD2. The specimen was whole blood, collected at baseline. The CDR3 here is CASGYSGARGDTQYF. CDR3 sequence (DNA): TGTGCCAGCGGATATAGCGGGGCCCGGGGAGATACGCAGTATTTT.